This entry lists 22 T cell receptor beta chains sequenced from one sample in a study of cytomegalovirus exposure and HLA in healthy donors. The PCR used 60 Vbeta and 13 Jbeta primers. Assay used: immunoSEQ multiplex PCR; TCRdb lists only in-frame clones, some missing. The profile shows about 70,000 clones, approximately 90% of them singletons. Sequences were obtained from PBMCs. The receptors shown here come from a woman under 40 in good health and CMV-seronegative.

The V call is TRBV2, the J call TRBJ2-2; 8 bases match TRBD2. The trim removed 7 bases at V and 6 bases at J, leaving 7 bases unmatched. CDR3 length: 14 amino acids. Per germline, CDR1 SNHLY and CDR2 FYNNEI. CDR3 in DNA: TGTGCCAGCACCTTAAGCGGGAGCGCCGGGGAGCTGTTTTTT. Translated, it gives CASTLSGSAGELFF.

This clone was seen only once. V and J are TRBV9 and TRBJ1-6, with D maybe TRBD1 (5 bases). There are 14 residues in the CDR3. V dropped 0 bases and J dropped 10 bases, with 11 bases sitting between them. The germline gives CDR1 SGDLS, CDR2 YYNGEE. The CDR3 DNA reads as TGTGCCAGCAGCGTAGAGGCGCCAGGGTCACCCCTCCACTTT. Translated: CASSVEAPGSPLHF.

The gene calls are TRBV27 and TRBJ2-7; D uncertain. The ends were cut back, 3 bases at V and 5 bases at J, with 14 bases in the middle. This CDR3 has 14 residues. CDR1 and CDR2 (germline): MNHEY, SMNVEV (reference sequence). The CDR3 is CASSFYGASHEQYF. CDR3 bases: TGTGCCAGCAGTTTTTACGGAGCCAGCCACGAGCAGTACTTC.

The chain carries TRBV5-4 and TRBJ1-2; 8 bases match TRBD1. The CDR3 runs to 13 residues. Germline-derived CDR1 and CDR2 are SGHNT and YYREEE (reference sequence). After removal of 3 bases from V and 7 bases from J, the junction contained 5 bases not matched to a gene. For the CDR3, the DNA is TGTGCCAGCAGCTGGACAGGGCTTGGTGGCTACACCTTC. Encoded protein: CASSWTGLGGYTF.

CDR3: CASSANTAGYGELFF. The CDR3 coding sequence is TGTGCCAGCAGCGCAAATACGGCAGGCTACGGGGAGCTGTTTTTT. The J gene is TRBJ2-2, the V gene TRBV7-3; D is undetermined. CDR1 and CDR2 from the germline V gene are SGHTA and FQGTGA. This CDR3 has 15 amino acids. The V end was cut by 5 bases, the J end by 7 bases, with 17 bases between.

CDR3 protein: CASNPGQGTDTQYF. The CDR3 bases are TGTGCCAGCAACCCTGGACAGGGCACAGATACGCAGTATTTT. The chain employs TRBV7-2 and TRBJ2-3; 7 bases agree with TRBD1. There are 14 residues in the CDR3. The junction had 5 bases not matched to a gene; V was cut back by 7 bases and J by 1 base. In germline, CDR1 is SGHTA, CDR2 FQGNSA.

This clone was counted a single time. The CDR3 bases are TGTGCCTGGAGTCTTACCGGGACAGGGGGGACTGAAGCTTTCTTT. Protein: CAWSLTGTGGTEAFF. This chain links TRBV30 with TRBJ1-1; 11 bases are shared with TRBD1. The CDR3 has 15 amino acids. The V gene end was trimmed by 2 bases and the J gene end by 5 bases; junction bases not matched to a gene: 7. Germline-derived CDR1 and CDR2 are GTSNPN and SVGIG (reference sequence).

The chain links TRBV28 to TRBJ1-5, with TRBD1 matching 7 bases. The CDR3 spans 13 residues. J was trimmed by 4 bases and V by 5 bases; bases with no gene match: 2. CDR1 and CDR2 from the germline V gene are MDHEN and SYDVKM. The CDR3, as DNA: TGTGCCAGCAGTAGGGGGCCGAATCAGCCCCAGCATTTT. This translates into CASSRGPNQPQHF. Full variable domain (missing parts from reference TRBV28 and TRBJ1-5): DVKVTQSSRYLVKRTGEKVFLECVQDMDHENMFWYRQDPGLGLRLIYFSYDVKMKEKGDIPEGYSVSREKKERFSLILESASTNQTSMYLCASSRGPNQPQHFGDGTRLSIL.

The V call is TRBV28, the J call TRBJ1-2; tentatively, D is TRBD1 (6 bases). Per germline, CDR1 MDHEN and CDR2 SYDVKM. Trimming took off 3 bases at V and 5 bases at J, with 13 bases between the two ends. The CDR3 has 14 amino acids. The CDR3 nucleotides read TGTGCCAGCAGTTTGACAGGATCCAGGTATGGCTACACCTTC. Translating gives CASSLTGSRYGYTF.

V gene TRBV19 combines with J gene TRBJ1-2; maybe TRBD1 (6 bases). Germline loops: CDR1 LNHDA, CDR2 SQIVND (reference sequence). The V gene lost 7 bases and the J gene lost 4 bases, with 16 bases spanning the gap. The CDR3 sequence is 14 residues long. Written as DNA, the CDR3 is TGTGCCAGTAACCGGGACACCCGGATCTATGGCTACACCTTC. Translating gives CASNRDTRIYGYTF. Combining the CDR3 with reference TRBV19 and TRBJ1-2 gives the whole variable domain DGGITQSPKYLFRKEGQNVTLSCEQNLNHDAMYWYRQDPGQGLRLIYYSQIVNDFQKGDIAEGYSVSREKKESFPLTVTSAQKNPTAFYLCASNRDTRIYGYTFGSGTRLTVV.

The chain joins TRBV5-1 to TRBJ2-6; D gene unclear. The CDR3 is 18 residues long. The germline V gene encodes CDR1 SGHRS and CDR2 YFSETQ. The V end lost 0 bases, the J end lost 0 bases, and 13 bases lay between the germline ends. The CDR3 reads CASSLGIGAASGANVLTF. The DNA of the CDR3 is TGCGCCAGCAGCTTGGGAATAGGAGCAGCCTCTGGGGCCAACGTCCTGACTTTC.

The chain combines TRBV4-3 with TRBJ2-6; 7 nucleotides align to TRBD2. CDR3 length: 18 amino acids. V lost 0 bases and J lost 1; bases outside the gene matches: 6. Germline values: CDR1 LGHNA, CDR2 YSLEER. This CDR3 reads CASSQEPSGHSGANVLTF. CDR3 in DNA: TGCGCCAGCAGCCAAGAACCTAGCGGCCATTCTGGGGCCAACGTCCTGACTTTC.

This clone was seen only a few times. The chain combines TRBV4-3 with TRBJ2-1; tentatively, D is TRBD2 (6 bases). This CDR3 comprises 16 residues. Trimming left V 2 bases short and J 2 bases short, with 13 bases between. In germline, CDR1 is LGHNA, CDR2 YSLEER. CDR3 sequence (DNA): TGCGCCAGCAGCCAAAGGGACTTCGCTCCCTACAATGAGCAGTTCTTC. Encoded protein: CASSQRDFAPYNEQFF.

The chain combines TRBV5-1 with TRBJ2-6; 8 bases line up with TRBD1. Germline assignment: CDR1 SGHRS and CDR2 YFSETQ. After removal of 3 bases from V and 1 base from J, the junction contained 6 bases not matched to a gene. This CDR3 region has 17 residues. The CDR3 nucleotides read TGCGCCAGCAGCTCAGGACAGGGCCGATCTGGGGCCAACGTCCTGACTTTC. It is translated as CASSSGQGRSGANVLTF.

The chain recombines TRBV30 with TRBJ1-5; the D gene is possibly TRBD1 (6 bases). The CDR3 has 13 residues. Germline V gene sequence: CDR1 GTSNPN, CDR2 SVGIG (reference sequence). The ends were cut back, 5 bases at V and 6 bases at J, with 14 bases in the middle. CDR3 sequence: CAWGLGAGQPQHF. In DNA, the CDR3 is TGTGCCTGGGGACTGGGGGCAGGTCAGCCCCAGCATTTT.

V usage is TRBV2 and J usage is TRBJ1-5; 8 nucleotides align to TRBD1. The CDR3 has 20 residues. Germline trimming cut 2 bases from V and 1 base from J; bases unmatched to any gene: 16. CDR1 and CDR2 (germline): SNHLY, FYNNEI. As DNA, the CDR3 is TGTGCCAGCAGTGAATATCGACCGGGACAGGTCATAGGGAGCAATCAGCCCCAGCATTTT. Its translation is CASSEYRPGQVIGSNQPQHF.

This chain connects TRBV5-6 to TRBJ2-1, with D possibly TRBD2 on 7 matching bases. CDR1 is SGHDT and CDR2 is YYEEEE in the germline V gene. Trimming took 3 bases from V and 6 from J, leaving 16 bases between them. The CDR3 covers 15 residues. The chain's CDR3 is CASSWGGAAPNEQFF. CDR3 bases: TGTGCCAGCAGCTGGGGGGGGGCGGCCCCCAATGAGCAGTTCTTC.

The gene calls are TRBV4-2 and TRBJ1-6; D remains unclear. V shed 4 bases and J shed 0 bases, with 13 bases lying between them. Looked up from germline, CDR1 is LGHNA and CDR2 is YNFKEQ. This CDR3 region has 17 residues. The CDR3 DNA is TGTGCCAGCAGCCTCCATTCTGGGAGCTCCTATAATTCACCCCTCCACTTT. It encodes CASSLHSGSSYNSPLHF.

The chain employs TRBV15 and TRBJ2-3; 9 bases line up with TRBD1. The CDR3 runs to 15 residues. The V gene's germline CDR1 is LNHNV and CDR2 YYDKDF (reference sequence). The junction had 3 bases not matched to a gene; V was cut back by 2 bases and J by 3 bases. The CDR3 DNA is TGTGCCACCAGCAGAAACAGGGGGCTAACAGATACGCAGTATTTT. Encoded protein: CATSRNRGLTDTQYF.

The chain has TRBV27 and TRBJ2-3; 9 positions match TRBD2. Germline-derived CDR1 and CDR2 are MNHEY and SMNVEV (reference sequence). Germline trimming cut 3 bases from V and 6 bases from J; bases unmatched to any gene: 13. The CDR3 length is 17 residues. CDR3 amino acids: CASSFVWVAGESDTQYF. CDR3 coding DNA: TGTGCCAGCAGTTTCGTCTGGGTAGCGGGAGAATCCGATACGCAGTATTTT.

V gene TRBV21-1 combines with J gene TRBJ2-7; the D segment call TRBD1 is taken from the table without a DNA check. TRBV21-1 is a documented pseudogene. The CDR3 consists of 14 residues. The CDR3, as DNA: TGTGCCAGCAGCAGGAGGACAGGGGTCAACGAGCAGTACTTC. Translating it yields CASSRRTGVNEQYF.

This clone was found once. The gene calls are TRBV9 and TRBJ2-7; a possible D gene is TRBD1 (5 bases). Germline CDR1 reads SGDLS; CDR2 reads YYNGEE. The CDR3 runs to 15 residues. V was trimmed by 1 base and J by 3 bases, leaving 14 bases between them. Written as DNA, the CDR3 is TGTGCCAGCAGCGTAATGGGGCTAGTCGGCTACGAGCAGTACTTC. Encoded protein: CASSVMGLVGYEQYF. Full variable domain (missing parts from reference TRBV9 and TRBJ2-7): DSGVTQTPKHLITATGQRVTLRCSPRSGDLSVYWYQQSLDQGLQFLIQYYNGEERAKGNILERFSAQQFPDLHSELNLSSLELGDSALYFCASSVMGLVGYEQYFGPGTRLTVT.